This T cell receptor beta chain derives from a study of cytomegalovirus exposure and HLA in healthy donors. Points from the study as a whole: Reported performance of the classifier showed diagnosis of cytomegalovirus status with high specificity and sensitivity. In vitro confirmation showed three CMV-associated chains to be CMV antigen specific. Reported findings show TCR beta sequences accurately forecast HLA-A and HLA-B alleles in most subjects.

Germline trimming cut 7 bases from V and 0 bases from J; bases unmatched to any gene: 4. The V gene's germline CDR1 is MNHNS and CDR2 SASEGT. The CDR3 extends over 15 amino acids. The PCR made use of 60 Vbeta and 13 Jbeta primers. Sequencing was performed with immunoSEQ multiplex PCR; in TCRdb, only in-frame clones are kept and a portion is missing. The sample lists nearly 200,000 clones, over 80% occurring once. Concerning this clone itself: The antigen remains unidentified.

The sequence was collected from a man aged 30 to 45 in good health and CMV-seronegative. This chain links TRBV6-1 with TRBJ1-5; 9 bases fit TRBD1. The sample consisted of PBMCs. The CDR3 protein is CASMGTGNSNQPQHF. The CDR3 region has the DNA TGTGCCAGCATGGGGACAGGGAATAGCAATCAGCCCCAGCATTTT.